This T cell receptor (beta chain) was recorded in a study of monozygotic twins with inflammatory bowel disease. TCRdb reworked the 5' RACE reads into one entry per CDR3 protein, no DNA. This sample contains about 420,000 distinct CDR3 sequences. The CDR3 consists of 15 residues. Germline V gene sequence: CDR1 ENHRY, CDR2 SYGVKD. The sample comprised blood. The V gene is TRBV10-3, the J gene TRBJ2-3; TCRdb designates TRBD1, a call that cannot be tested without DNA. The sequence derives from a human donor with ulcerative colitis or Crohn's disease, or a healthy co-twin of an affected twin (not recorded which). CDR3 protein: CAISESQGGTDTQYF.